This TCR beta chain was observed in a study of cytomegalovirus exposure and HLA in healthy donors listed by TCRdb under 2017. About the investigation overall: According to a later analysis, one platform produced both the 110 or so validation repertoires and the 720 or so repertoires of the first cohort. The aim of the study was to test whether cataloging public T cell receptors could identify signatures of past pathogen exposure. Along with the approximately 650-subject first cohort, a separate validation cohort of roughly 110 different subjects was used. To predict cytomegalovirus infection status, the study combined high-throughput TCR immunosequencing, statistical association of individual TCRs with disease status, and machine learning. Broader findings and caveats from the paper: A total of 150 or so TCR beta chains were listed by the study as associated with cytomegalovirus. The authors suggested that the approach could potentially be generalized to other disease states and immunological phenotypes. The validation cohort had no HLA typing available for a later analysis, so co-occurrence within that cohort was assessed over all 120 repertoires. The classifier was reported to diagnose cytomegalovirus status with high specificity and sensitivity in both the original and validation cohorts. Most TCR sequences were seen in very few donors, while some public TCRs were found in many individuals. A few of the identified cytomegalovirus-associated TCR beta chains were confirmed in vitro to be specific for cytomegalovirus antigens. Of the cluster scores, roughly 93% were above 0 in a later analysis, which found that TCRs clustered in the first cohort also tended to co-occur in the 120 validation repertoires.

Concerning this clone: Its antigen has not been determined. No base-level quality is on record; no much larger clone is a single base apart.

Preparation of the library involved the immunoSEQ multiplex PCR assay. For the original study's pipeline: A statistical classification framework was built for diagnosing cytomegalovirus status from the catalog of TCR beta chain sequences. The clones in this table, taken by TCRdb from immuneACCESS, are in-frame only. Not every clone is retained; where verified, under half of the shortfall comes from an unresolved V gene, and the cause of the rest is unknown. The V and J calls and clone size come from that table; D and trimming were worked out from the DNA. The sample table shows about 280,000 clones, and approximately 88% are seen once. Roughly 0.93% of the sample comes from the top ten. The donors belonged to the validation cohort of around 120 subjects, which was separate from the roughly 700-subject first cohort. Material for sequencing was PBMCs. This TCR was sampled from a woman between 18 and 29 years old in good health and CMV-seronegative.

CDR3 region: CSVGDSGYTF. The DNA is as follows: TGCAGCGTTGGAGATAGTGGCTACACCTTC. This receptor chain uses TRBV29-1 and TRBJ1-2, with the D gene uncertain. For CDR1 and CDR2, the germline V gene lists SQVTM and ANQGSEA. CDR3 length: 10 amino acids, cysteine to phenylalanine. The retained sequence is limited to the CDR3, 30 bases, with the frame set at the first base. Trimming removed 4 bases from V and 7 bases from J, leaving 7 bases between the germline ends.